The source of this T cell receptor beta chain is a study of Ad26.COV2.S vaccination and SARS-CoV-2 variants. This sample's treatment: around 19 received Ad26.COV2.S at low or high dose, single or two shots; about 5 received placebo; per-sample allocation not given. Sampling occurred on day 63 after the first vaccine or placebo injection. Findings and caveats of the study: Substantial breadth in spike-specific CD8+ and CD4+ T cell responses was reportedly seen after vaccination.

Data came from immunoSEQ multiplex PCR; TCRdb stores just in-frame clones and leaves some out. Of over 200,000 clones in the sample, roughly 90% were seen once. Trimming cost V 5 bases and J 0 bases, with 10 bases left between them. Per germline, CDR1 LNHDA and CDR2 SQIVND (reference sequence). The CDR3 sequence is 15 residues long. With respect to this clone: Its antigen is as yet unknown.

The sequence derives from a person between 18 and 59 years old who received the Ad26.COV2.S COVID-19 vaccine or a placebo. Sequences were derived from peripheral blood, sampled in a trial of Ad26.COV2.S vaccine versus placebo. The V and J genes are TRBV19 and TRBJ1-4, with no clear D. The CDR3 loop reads CASSRQIATNEKLFF. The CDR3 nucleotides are TGTGCCAGTAGTCGGCAGATTGCAACTAATGAAAAACTGTTTTTT.